The clone carrying this T cell receptor (beta chain) was detected many times. What it binds is unknown. The germline V gene has CDR1 SGHRS and CDR2 YFSETQ. V lost 1 base to trimming and J lost 9 bases; unmatched junction nucleotides: 9. CDR3 length: 15 amino acids. This sample is drawn from a study of neurological immune-mediated disorders. Synthesis of cDNA used 5'RACE (with 10-nucleotide random UMIs). Every sequencing run generated in excess of 160 million TCR-beta sequences. These sequences covered 15-18 subjects. TCRdb independently ran MiXCR on the 5' RACE reads; one entry per CDR3 protein. The sample carries approximately 19,000 distinct CDR3 sequences, 7.5% recorded once. Whole-study findings and limits: No CDR3 amino acid sequences recurred among expanded clones across subjects, suggesting private repertoires in all groups.

About a million sorted CD4+ or CD8+ T cells made each library. Input material: CD8+ T cells from blood. This chain links TRBV5-1 with TRBJ2-1; 8 bases agree with TRBD2. The sequence was collected from a woman in her thirties with HTLV-1-associated myelopathy (HAM/TSP). CDR3 coding DNA: TGCGCCAGCAGCTTGACCCAGGGCGGGGGGCTTGAGCAGTTCTTC. It is translated as CASSLTQGGGLEQFF.